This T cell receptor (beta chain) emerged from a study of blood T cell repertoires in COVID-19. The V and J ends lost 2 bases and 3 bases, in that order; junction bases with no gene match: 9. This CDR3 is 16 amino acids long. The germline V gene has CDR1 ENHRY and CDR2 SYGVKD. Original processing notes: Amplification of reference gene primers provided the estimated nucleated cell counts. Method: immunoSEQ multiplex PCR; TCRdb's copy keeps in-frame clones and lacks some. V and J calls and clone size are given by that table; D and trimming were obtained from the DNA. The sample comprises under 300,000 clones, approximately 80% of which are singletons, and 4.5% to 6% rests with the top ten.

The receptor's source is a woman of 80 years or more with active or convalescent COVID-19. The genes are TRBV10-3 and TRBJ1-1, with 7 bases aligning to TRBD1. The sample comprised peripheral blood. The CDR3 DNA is TGTGCCATCAGTGAGACACCACAGGGGTTGGACACTGAAGCTTTCTTT. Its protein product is CAISETPQGLDTEAFF.